This T cell receptor beta chain was documented in a study of cytomegalovirus exposure and HLA in healthy donors. Both 60 Vbeta primers and 13 Jbeta primers went into the PCR. The table came from immunoSEQ multiplex PCR; TCRdb's copy has only in-frame clones and leaves some out. The sample consists of under 200,000 clones, 77% of them appearing once. V gave up 1 base and J gave up 1 base, with 10 bases separating them. CDR1 and CDR2 from the germline V gene are KGHSH and LQKENI. The CDR3 extends over 15 amino acids. This clonotype originated in a woman in her forties in good health and CMV-seropositive. The material sequenced was PBMCs. The chain combines TRBV18 with TRBJ1-1; unclear D gene. The CDR3 DNA reads TGTGCCAGCTCACCACTGGCAGGCCCGAACACTGAAGCTTTCTTT. It translates to CASSPLAGPNTEAFF.